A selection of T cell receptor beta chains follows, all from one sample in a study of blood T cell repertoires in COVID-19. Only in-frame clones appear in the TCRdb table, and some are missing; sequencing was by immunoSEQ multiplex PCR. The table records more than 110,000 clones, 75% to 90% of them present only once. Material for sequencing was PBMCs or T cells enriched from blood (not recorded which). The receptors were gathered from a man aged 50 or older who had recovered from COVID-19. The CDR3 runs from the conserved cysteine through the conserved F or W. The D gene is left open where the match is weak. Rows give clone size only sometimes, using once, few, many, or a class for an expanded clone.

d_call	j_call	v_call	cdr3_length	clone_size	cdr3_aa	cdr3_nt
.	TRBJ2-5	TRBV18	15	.	CASSRQQGSGETQYF	TGTGCCAGCTCACGACAACAGGGGAGCGGGGAGACCCAGTACTTC
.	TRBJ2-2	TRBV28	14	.	CASSRGTYTGELFF	TGTGCCAGCAGTCGAGGGACTTACACCGGGGAGCTGTTTTTT
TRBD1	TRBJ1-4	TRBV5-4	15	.	CASSSKDRGNEKLFF	TGTGCCAGCAGTTCCAAGGACAGGGGAAATGAAAAACTGTTTTTT
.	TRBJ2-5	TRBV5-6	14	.	CASSPTGTQETQYF	TGTGCCAGCAGCCCTACCGGGACTCAAGAGACCCAGTACTTC
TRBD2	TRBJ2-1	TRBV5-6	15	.	CASSLSGSGNNEQFF	TGTGCCAGCAGCCTAAGCGGGAGTGGGAACAATGAGCAGTTCTTC
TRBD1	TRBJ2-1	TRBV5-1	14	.	CASSAGTVYNEQFF	TGCGCCAGTTCCGCCGGGACAGTGTACAATGAGCAGTTCTTC
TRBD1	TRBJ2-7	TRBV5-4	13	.	CASSVQGLGEQYF	TGTGCCAGCAGCGTACAGGGGTTGGGCGAGCAGTACTTC
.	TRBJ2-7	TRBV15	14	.	CATSRDGGGDEQYF	TGTGCCACCAGCAGAGATGGAGGGGGCGACGAGCAGTACTTC
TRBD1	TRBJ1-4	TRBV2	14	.	CASSSGTGNEKLFF	TGTGCCAGCAGCTCCGGGACAGGGAATGAAAAACTGTTTTTT
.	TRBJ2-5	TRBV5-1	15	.	CASVAILGGAQTQYF	TGCGCCAGCGTAGCGATCCTTGGAGGGGCTCAGACCCAGTACTTC
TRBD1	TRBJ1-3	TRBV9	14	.	CASSVQGAGDTIYF	TGTGCCAGCAGCGTCCAGGGGGCCGGGGACACCATATATTTT
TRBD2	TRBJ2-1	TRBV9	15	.	CASSALAGGHNEQFF	TGTGCCAGCAGCGCTCTAGCGGGAGGTCACAATGAGCAGTTCTTC
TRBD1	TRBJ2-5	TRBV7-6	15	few	CASSRTGVPQETQYF	TGTGCCAGCAGCCGGACAGGGGTACCCCAAGAGACCCAGTACTTC
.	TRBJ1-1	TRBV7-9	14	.	CASSLDSGETEAFF	TGTGCCAGCAGCTTAGACTCCGGGGAGACTGAAGCTTTCTTT
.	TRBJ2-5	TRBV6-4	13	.	CASEERVGETQYF	TGTGCCAGCGAAGAGCGGGTAGGGGAGACCCAGTACTTC
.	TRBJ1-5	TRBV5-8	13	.	CASSLAGGQPQHF	TGTGCCAGCAGCTTGGCCGGAGGCCAGCCCCAGCATTTT
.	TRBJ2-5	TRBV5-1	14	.	CASSLEGVGETQYF	TGCGCCAGCAGCTTGGAGGGGGTAGGAGAGACCCAGTACTTC
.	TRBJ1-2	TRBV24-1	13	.	CATSARSGYGYTF	TGTGCCACCAGTGCTCGTAGCGGTTATGGCTACACCTTC
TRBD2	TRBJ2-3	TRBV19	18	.	CASSIGRTSGFSTDTQYF	TGTGCCAGTAGTATAGGCAGGACTAGCGGTTTTAGCACAGATACGCAGTATTTT
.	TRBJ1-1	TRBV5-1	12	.	CASSLTGIEAFF	TGCGCCAGCAGCTTAACAGGAATTGAAGCTTTCTTT
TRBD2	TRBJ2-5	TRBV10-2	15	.	CASLRLAGNQETQYF	TGCGCCAGCCTCCGACTAGCGGGTAACCAAGAGACCCAGTACTTC
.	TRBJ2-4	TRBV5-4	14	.	CASSFQGAKNIQYF	TGTGCCAGCAGCTTCCAGGGGGCCAAAAACATTCAGTACTTC
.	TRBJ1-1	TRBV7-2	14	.	CASSLNWGTDEAFF	TGTGCCAGCAGCTTAAATTGGGGCACAGATGAAGCTTTCTTT
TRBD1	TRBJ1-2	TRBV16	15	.	CASSRNRQGTYGYTF	TGTGCCAGCAGCCGAAATCGACAGGGCACCTATGGCTACACCTTC
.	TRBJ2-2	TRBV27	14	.	CASSTIASSGELFF	TGTGCCAGCAGTACCATAGCTTCGTCCGGGGAGCTGTTTTTT
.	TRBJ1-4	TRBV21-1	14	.	CASSPGHRNEKLFF	TGTGCCAGCAGCCCGGGACACCGAAATGAAAAACTGTTTTTT
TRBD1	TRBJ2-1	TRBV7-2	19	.	CASSPKVWGQGVSYNEQFF	TGTGCCAGCAGCCCCAAGGTTTGGGGACAGGGTGTCTCCTACAATGAGCAGTTCTTC
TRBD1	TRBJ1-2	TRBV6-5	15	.	CASSSAGTGGGGYTF	TGTGCCAGCAGTTCCGCCGGGACAGGGGGCGGAGGCTACACCTTC
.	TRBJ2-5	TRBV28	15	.	CASSQTGSSEETQYF	TGTGCCAGCAGCCAAACAGGATCATCAGAAGAGACCCAGTACTTC
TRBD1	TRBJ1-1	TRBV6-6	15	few	CASSPGQGGKTEAFF	TGTGCCAGCAGCCCGGGACAGGGGGGAAAGACTGAAGCTTTCTTT
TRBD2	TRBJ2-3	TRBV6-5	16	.	CASSYPSGSGTDTQYF	TGTGCCAGCAGTTACCCGAGCGGGAGTGGCACAGATACGCAGTATTTT
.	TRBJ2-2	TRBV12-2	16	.	CASRLVGGREHRGAVF	TGTGCAAGTCGCTTAGTTGGTGGGCGCGAACACCGGGGAGCTGTTTTT
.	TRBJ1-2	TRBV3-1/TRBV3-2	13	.	CASSRQDTHGYTF	TGTGCCAGCAGCCGTCAGGATACCCATGGCTACACCTTC
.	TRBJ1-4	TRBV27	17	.	CASSPFGGPGLVEKLFF	TGTGCCAGCAGCCCTTTCGGAGGACCCGGGCTAGTTGAAAAACTGTTTTTT
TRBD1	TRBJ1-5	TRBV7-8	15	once	CASSRTGKLDQPQHF	TGTGCCAGCAGCCGGACAGGGAAATTGGATCAGCCCCAGCATTTT
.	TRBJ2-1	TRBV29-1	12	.	CSVEEGADEQFF	TGCAGCGTTGAAGAAGGGGCCGATGAGCAGTTCTTC
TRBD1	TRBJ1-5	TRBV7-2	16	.	CASSIPGTGGRQPQHF	TGTGCCAGCAGCATCCCCGGGACAGGGGGCCGTCAGCCCCAGCATTTT
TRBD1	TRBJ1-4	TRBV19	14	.	CASSRRGPREKLFF	TGTGCCAGTAGCCGCAGGGGGCCGCGGGAAAAACTGTTTTTT
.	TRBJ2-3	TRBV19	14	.	CASNSRGKTDTQYF	TGTGCCAGTAATTCGAGGGGGAAGACAGATACGCAGTATTTT
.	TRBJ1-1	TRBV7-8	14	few	CASWERVGNTEAFF	TGTGCCAGCTGGGAGAGGGTGGGGAACACTGAAGCTTTCTTT